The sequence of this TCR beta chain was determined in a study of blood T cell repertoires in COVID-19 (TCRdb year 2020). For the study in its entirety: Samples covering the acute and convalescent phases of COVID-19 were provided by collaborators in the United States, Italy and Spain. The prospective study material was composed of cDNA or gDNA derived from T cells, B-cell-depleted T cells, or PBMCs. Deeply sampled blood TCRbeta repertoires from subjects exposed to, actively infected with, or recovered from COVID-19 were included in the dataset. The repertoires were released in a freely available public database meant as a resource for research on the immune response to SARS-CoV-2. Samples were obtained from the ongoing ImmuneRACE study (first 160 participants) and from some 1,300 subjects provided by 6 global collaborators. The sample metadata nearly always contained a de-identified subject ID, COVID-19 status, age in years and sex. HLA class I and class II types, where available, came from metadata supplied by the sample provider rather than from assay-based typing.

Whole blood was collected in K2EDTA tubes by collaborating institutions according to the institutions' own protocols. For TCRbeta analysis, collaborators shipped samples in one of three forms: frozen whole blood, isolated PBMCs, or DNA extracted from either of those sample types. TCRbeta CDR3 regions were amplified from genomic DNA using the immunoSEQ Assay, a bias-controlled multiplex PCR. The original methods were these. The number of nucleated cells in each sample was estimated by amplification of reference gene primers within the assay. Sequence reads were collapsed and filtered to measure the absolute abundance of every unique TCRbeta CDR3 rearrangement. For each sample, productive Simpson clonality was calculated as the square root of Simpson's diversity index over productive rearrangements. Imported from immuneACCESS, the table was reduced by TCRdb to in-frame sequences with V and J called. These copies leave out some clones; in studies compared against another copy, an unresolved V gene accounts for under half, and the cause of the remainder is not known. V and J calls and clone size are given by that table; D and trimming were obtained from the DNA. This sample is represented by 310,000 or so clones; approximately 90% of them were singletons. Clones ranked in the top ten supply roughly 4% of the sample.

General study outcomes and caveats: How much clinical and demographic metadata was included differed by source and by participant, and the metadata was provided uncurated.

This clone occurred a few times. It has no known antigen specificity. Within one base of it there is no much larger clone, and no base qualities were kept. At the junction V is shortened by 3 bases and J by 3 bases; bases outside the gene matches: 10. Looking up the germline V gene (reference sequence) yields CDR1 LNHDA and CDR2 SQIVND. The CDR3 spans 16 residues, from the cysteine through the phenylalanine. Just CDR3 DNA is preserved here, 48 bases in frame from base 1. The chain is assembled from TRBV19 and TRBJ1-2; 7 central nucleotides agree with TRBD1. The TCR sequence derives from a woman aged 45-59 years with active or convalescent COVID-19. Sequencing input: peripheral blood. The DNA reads TGTGCCAGTAGTATTGGGGCGTCGCAGGGGGACTATGGCTACACCTTC. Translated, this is CASSIGASQGDYGYTF.